This T cell receptor beta chain was recovered during a study of T-cell memory formation after mild COVID-19. This clonotype appeared a few times. Its antigen remains unidentified. TCRdb reprocessed the 5' RACE reads with MiXCR, giving one entry per CDR3 protein. The sample lists roughly 300,000 distinct CDR3 sequences; 15% to 20% were seen once. V lost 6 bases to trimming and J lost 2 bases, with 10 bases between them. The CDR3 totals 13 residues. Germline lookup yields CDR1 MNHEY and CDR2 SVGAGI. General observations from the study: Clones that contracted clustered mainly in CM and EM if CD4+ and in EMRA if CD8+.

Sequenced sample: PBMCs or a T cell subset sorted from them (not recorded which). This sequence was found in a man between 18 and 29 years old who had mild COVID-19 (a few samples of this study predate the infection). Cell type and time point are not known. J is TRBJ1-2 and V is TRBV6-5; D ambiguous. The CDR3 region is CASSIRENYGYTF. The CDR3 DNA reads TGTGCCAGCAGCATCCGGGAGAACTATGGCTACACCTTC.